This TCR beta chain was documented in a study of CD8 T cells in Susac syndrome. With random hexamers, roughly 0.5 to 1 ug RNA was reverse transcribed. The immunoSEQ assay covered 54 Vbeta and 13 Jbeta segments for CDR3. TCRdb reprocessed the immunoSEQ multiplex PCR reads with MiXCR, giving one entry per CDR3 protein. This table holds tens of thousands of distinct CDR3 sequences, just under 95% found once. The T cells that were sequenced for TCR beta were CD8+ and CD4+ cells from blood. Healthy donors formed controls matched for age and sex. CD8+ and CD4+ T cells were negatively isolated; TEMRA cells were FACS-enriched. V gave up 8 bases and J gave up 6 bases; unmatched junction bases: 12. Germline V lookup: CDR1 SQVTM, CDR2 ANQGSEA. This CDR3 is built from 13 residues.

This sequence originates from a human donor in good health. Source material: CD8+ T cells from PBMCs. The V and J genes are TRBV29-1 and TRBJ1-2; 7 bases align to TRBD1. The CDR3 nucleotides read TGCAGCTCAGTAACAGGGGCCTCGGATGGCTACACCTTC. Encoded protein: CSSVTGASDGYTF.